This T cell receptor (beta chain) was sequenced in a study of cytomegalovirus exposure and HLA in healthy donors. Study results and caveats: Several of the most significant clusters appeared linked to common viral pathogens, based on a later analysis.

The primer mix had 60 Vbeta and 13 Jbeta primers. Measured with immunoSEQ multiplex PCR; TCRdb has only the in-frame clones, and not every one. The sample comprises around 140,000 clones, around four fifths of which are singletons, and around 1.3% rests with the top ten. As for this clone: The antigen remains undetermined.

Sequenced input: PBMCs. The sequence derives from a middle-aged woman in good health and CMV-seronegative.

Here the CDR3 reads CASSEAKQVNTEAFF. In DNA, the CDR3 is TGTGCCAGCAGTGAAGCCAAGCAAGTGAACACTGAAGCTTTCTTT. This rearrangement joins TRBV2 to TRBJ1-1, with unresolved D. The V gene's germline CDR1 is SNHLY and CDR2 FYNNEI. V was trimmed by 0 bases and J by 0 bases, leaving 8 bases between them. The CDR3 length is 15 residues.